This T cell receptor beta chain was retrieved from a study of T-cell reconstitution after alpha-beta-depleted transplantation in children. Unique molecular identifiers were used in preparing the TCRbeta library. MiXCR, run by TCRdb on the PCR reads, gives a single entry per CDR3 protein. The sample shows roughly 500,000 distinct CDR3 sequences, approximately 16% of them seen only once. This clonotype was seen more than once but under ten times. Germline V gene lookup returns CDR1 DFQATT and CDR2 SNEGSKA (reference sequence). V lost 3 bases and J 8 bases, leaving 20 bases between the germline ends. The CDR3 runs to 15 residues.

The V and J genes are TRBV20-1 and TRBJ2-1; perhaps D is TRBD1 or TRBD2 (5 bases each). This specimen was PBMCs from the stem cell graft donor, taken from the stem cell graft. The clonotype originates from a human donor who donated a stem cell graft to a child with acute lymphoblastic leukemia. CDR3 in DNA: TGCAGTGCTAGGCCCTCGGCTAGACGGGACCATGAGCAGTTCTTC. Its translation is CSARPSARRDHEQFF.